One sample yielded the 18 T cell receptor beta chains listed below, sequenced in a study of cytomegalovirus exposure and HLA in healthy donors. The PCR had 60 Vbeta and 13 Jbeta primers. The assay was immunoSEQ multiplex PCR, and TCRdb's table has in-frame clones only and misses some. The sample lists approximately 54,000 clones; roughly 84% were seen once. The sequenced material came from PBMCs. These receptors came from a woman aged 18-29 years in good health and CMV-seronegative.

The chain couples TRBV23-1 to TRBJ1-6, with a possible D match to TRBD1 (6 bases). TRBV23-1 is known as an ORF, though its function is uncertain. Deletions cut 4 bases from V and 0 bases from J, with 10 bases between. The CDR3 runs 16 residues. The CDR3 loop is CASSPRQDSYNSPLHF. CDR3 nucleotide sequence: TGCGCCAGCAGTCCGCGACAGGACTCCTATAATTCACCCCTCCACTTT.

The V call is TRBV27, the J call TRBJ1-5; possibly TRBD1 for D (5 bases). The CDR3 covers 15 residues. Trimming cost V 1 base and J 2 bases, with 9 bases left between them. From germline, CDR1 is MNHEY and CDR2 SMNVEV (reference sequence). The CDR3, as DNA: TGTGCCAGCAGTTTATTCGGCAGGGGCAATCAGCCCCAGCATTTT. It translates to CASSLFGRGNQPQHF.

The chain recombines TRBV2 with TRBJ1-2; 12 bases line up with TRBD1. Germline CDR1 reads SNHLY; CDR2 reads FYNNEI. With V trimmed by 4 bases and J by 7 bases, 4 bases remained unmatched. The CDR3 extends over 14 amino acids. The CDR3 sequence is CASSGGQGAGGYTF. CDR3 coding DNA: TGTGCCAGCAGTGGGGGACAGGGGGCAGGTGGCTACACCTTC.

Details on this clone: The junction departs from the called germline gene at one end, perhaps through a read error. V is TRBV30 and J is TRBJ2-6; D possibly corresponds to TRBD1 (5 bases). The CDR3 covers 14 residues. Germline CDR1 reads GTSNPN; CDR2 reads SVGIG (reference sequence). The CDR3 region is CAVRVTSGANGLTF. The CDR3 bases are TGTGCCGTTCGAGTGACCTCTGGGGCCAACGGCCTGACTTTC.

This clone was detected only once. The chain joins TRBV13 to TRBJ1-6; D is uncertain. There are 14 residues in the CDR3. Looked up from germline, CDR1 is PRHDT and CDR2 is FYEKMQ (reference sequence). V lost 0 bases and J lost 6, with 6 bases in between. In DNA form, the CDR3 reads TGTGCCAGCAGCTTAGGACATCCTAATTCACCCCTCCACTTT. This encodes CASSLGHPNSPLHF.

This clone was observed a single time. The chain is built from TRBV4-1 and TRBJ2-1; TRBD2 matches 7 bases. The CDR3 covers 15 residues. Germline lookup yields CDR1 MGHRA and CDR2 YSYEKL. The V gene end was trimmed by 4 bases and the J gene end by 5 bases; junction bases not matched to a gene: 8. CDR3 sequence: CASSPWGRGHNEQFF. The CDR3 region has the DNA TGCGCCAGCAGCCCCTGGGGGAGGGGACACAATGAGCAGTTCTTC.

The chain uses TRBV4-2 and TRBJ2-1, with 7 bases lining up with TRBD2. The V and J ends lost 0 bases and 1 base, in that order; junction bases with no gene match: 3. Germline CDR1 and CDR2: LGHNA and YNFKEQ. The CDR3 covers 16 residues. The CDR3 nucleotides are TGTGCCAGCAGCCAAGAGGGAGGGAGGTCCTACAATGAGCAGTTCTTC. Protein product: CASSQEGGRSYNEQFF.

The CDR3 loop is CASSLGQSTDTQYF. The CDR3, as DNA: TGTGCCAGCAGCTTAGGACAGTCCACAGATACGCAGTATTTT. V is TRBV11-3 and J is TRBJ2-3; weak D call: TRBD1 (5 bases). V lost 1 base, J lost 2 bases, and 7 bases lay in between. The CDR3 has 14 amino acids. Germline assignment: CDR1 SGHNT and CDR2 YENEEA.

Notes on this clone: Compared with germline, one end of the junction differs, possibly owing to a read error. The V call is TRBV2, the J call TRBJ1-1; D ambiguous. The germline V gene encodes CDR1 SNHLY and CDR2 FYNNEI. This CDR3 contains 13 residues. Here the CDR3 DNA reads TGTGCCAGCAGAGAAGACTTGGACACTGAAGCTTTCTTT. Residues: CASREDLDTEAFF.

This clone occurred a few times. This chain connects TRBV11-1 to TRBJ2-7, with 9 bases aligning to TRBD1. The CDR3 contains 15 residues. The V and J ends lost 5 bases and 3 bases, in that order; junction bases with no gene match: 8. Germline V lookup: CDR1 SGHAT, CDR2 FQDESV (reference sequence). In DNA, the CDR3 is TGTGCCAGCAGCACAGGGACAGGGAGGGTCTACGAGCAGTACTTC. Translated, it gives CASSTGTGRVYEQYF.

The chain employs TRBV19 and TRBJ1-1, with TRBD1 matching over 7 bases. Germline V gives CDR1 LNHDA, CDR2 SQIVND (reference sequence). CDR3 size: 13 residues. J was trimmed by 6 bases and V by 5 bases; bases with no gene match: 6. The CDR3: CASSGTDRAEAFF. The CDR3 DNA reads TGTGCCAGTAGTGGGACCGACAGGGCTGAAGCTTTCTTT.

This rearrangement joins TRBV6-6 to TRBJ2-7; D possibly corresponds to TRBD1 (5 bases). V lost 8 bases and J 4 bases, leaving 9 bases between the germline ends. In germline, CDR1 is MNHNY, CDR2 SVGAGI (reference sequence). CDR3 length: 11 amino acids. The CDR3 DNA reads TGTGCCAGCGAGACAGATTACGAGCAGTACTTC. This codes for CASETDYEQYF.

DNA of the CDR3: TGTGCCAGCTCACCGGGGAGGGACCCAGAGACCCAGTACTTC. Protein product: CASSPGRDPETQYF. The chain combines TRBV18 with TRBJ2-5, with 7 nucleotides matching TRBD2. In germline, CDR1 is KGHSH, CDR2 LQKENI. Trimming removed 3 bases from V and 4 bases from J; junction bases left unmatched: 5. CDR3 length: 14 residues.

The CDR3 nucleotides read TGCGCCAGCAGTGAGCCCCCGAGAAGGAGGGGAGGGGTATATGGCTACACCTTC. This codes for CASSEPPRRRGGVYGYTF. The chain combines TRBV10-1 with TRBJ1-2, with D possibly matching TRBD1 (5 bases). The V and J ends lost 2 bases and 5 bases respectively, with 24 bases between them. The CDR3 is made up of 18 amino acids. Germline CDR1 is WNHNN and CDR2 is SYGVQD (reference sequence).

This rearrangement joins TRBV9 to TRBJ2-2; TRBD2 matches at 7 bases. The CDR3 contains 16 residues. Germline trimming cut 3 bases from V and 5 bases from J; bases unmatched to any gene: 10. The V gene's germline CDR1 is SGDLS and CDR2 YYNGEE. The CDR3 bases are TGTGCCAGCAGCGCCCCGACAGTCGGGGGGACCGGGGAGCTGTTTTTT. This codes for CASSAPTVGGTGELFF.

The chain joins TRBV7-8 to TRBJ2-2, with D possibly matching TRBD1 (5 bases). This CDR3 contains 15 residues. Per the germline V gene, CDR1 is SGHVS and CDR2 is FQNEAQ. Trimming cost V 1 base and J 3 bases, with 9 bases left between them. CDR3 sequence: CASSLGQGDTGELFF. CDR3 in DNA: TGTGCCAGCAGCTTAGGGCAGGGTGACACCGGGGAGCTGTTTTTT.

This chain connects TRBV28 to TRBJ1-4, with 8 bases fitting TRBD1. Germline loops: CDR1 MDHEN, CDR2 SYDVKM. The CDR3 has 14 residues. V dropped 6 bases and J dropped 6; count of bases not matched to a gene: 6. The CDR3 region is CASRAGGEYEKLFF. The CDR3 DNA sequence: TGTGCCAGCAGAGCAGGGGGCGAATATGAAAAACTGTTTTTT. Using reference TRBV28 and TRBJ1-4 for the parts outside the CDR3, the full variable domain is DVKVTQSSRYLVKRTGEKVFLECVQDMDHENMFWYRQDPGLGLRLIYFSYDVKMKEKGDIPEGYSVSREKKERFSLILESASTNQTSMYLCASRAGGEYEKLFFGSGTQLSVL.

The chain joins TRBV15 to TRBJ2-7, with TRBD1 matching 7 bases. V lost 1 base and J lost 5; bases outside the gene matches: 5. The germline gives CDR1 LNHNV, CDR2 YYDKDF (reference sequence). CDR3 length: 14 amino acids. CDR3 DNA sequence: TGTGCCACCAGCAGAGCCGGGACAGCCGACGAGCAGTACTTC. Residues: CATSRAGTADEQYF.